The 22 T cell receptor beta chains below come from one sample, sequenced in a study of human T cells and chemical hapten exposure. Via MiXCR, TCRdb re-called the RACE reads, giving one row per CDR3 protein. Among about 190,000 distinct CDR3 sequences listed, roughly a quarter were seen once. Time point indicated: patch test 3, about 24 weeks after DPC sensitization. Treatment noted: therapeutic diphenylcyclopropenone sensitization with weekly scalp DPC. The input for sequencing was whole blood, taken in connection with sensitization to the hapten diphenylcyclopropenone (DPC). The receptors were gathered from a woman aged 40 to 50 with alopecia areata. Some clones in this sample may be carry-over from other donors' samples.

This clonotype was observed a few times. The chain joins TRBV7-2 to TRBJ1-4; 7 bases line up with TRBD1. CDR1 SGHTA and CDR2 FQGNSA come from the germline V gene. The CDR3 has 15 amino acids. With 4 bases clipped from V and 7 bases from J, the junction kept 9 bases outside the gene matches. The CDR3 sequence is CASSSLGQSFEKLFF. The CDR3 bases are TGTGCCAGCAGCTCCCTGGGACAGAGTTTTGAAAAACTGTTTTTT.

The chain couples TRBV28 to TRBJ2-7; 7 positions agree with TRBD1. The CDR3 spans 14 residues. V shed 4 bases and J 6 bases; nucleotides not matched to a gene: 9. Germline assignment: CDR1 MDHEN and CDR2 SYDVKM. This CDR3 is CASSSTLTGLEQYF. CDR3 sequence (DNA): TGTGCCAGCAGTTCGACCCTGACAGGGCTCGAGCAGTACTTC. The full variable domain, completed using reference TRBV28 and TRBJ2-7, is DVKVTQSSRYLVKRTGEKVFLECVQDMDHENMFWYRQDPGLGLRLIYFSYDVKMKEKGDIPEGYSVSREKKERFSLILESASTNQTSMYLCASSSTLTGLEQYFGPGTRLTVT.

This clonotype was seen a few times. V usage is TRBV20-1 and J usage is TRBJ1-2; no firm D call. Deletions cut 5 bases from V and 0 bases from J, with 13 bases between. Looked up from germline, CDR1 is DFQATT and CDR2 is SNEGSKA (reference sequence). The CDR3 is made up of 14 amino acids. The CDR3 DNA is TGCAGTGCTTACCCTGGGAGGACTAACTATGGCTACACCTTC. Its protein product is CSAYPGRTNYGYTF.

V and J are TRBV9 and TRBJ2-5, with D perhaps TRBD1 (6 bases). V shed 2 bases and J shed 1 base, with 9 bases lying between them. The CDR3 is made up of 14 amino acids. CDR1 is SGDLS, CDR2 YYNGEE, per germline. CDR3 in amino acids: CASSVPGVQETQYF. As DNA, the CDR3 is TGTGCCAGCAGCGTTCCAGGGGTCCAAGAGACCCAGTACTTC.

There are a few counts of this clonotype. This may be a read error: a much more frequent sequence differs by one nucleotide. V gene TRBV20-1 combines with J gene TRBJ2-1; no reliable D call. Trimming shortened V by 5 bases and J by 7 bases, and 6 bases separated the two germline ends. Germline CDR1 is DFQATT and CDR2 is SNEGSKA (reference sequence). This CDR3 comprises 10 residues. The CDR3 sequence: CSAGSNEQFF. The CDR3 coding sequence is TGCAGTGCTGGAAGTAATGAGCAGTTCTTC.

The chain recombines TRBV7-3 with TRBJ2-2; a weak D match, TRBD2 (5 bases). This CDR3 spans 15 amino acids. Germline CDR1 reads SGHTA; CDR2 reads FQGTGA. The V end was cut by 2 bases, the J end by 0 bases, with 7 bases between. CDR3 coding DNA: TGTGCCAGCAGCTTAGAGGGCACGAACACCGGGGAGCTGTTTTTT. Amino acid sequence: CASSLEGTNTGELFF.

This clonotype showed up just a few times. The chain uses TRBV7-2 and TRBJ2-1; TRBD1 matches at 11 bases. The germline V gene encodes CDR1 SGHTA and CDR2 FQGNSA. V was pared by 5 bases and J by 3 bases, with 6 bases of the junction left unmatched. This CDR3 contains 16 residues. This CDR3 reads CASSPWGTGGYNEQFF. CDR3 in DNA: TGTGCCAGCAGCCCGTGGGGGACAGGGGGCTACAATGAGCAGTTCTTC.

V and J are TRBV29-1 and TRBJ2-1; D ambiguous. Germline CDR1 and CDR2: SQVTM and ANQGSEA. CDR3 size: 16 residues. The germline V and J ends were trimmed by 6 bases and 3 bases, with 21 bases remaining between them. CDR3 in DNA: TGCAGCGTCGCGGTAGAGAGTACCCAGATCTACAATGAGCAGTTCTTC. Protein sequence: CSVAVESTQIYNEQFF.

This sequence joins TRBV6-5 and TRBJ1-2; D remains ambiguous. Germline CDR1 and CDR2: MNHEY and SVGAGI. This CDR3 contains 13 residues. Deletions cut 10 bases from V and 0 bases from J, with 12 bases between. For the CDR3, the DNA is TGTGCCACCCAAGGCGGGGCTAACTATGGCTACACCTTC. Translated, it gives CATQGGANYGYTF.

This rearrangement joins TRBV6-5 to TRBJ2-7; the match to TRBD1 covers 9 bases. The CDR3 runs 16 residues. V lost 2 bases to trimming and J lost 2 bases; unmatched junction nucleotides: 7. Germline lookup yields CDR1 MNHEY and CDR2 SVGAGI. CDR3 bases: TGTGCCAGCAGTTACACCGGACAGGGGACTACCTACGAGCAGTACTTC. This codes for CASSYTGQGTTYEQYF.

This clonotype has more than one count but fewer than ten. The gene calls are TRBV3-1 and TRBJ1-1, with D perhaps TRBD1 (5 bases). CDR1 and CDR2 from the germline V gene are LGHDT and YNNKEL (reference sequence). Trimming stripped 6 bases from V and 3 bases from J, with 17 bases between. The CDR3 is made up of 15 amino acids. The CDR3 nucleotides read TGTGCCAGCAGTCTCGGGACTCTGGGCTACACTGAAGCTTTCTTT. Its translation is CASSLGTLGYTEAFF.

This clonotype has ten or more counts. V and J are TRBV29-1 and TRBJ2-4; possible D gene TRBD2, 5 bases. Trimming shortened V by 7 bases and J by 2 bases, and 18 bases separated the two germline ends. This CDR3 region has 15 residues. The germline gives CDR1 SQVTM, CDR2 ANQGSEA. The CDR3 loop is CSDPRLEGTKNIQYF. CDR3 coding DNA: TGCAGCGACCCGAGGCTCGAGGGTACCAAAAACATTCAGTACTTC.

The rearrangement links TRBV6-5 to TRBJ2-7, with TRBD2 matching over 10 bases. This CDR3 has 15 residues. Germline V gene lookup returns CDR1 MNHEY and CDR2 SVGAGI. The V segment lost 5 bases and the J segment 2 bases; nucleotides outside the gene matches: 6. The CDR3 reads CASSPTSGPPYEQYF. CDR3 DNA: TGTGCCAGCAGTCCGACTAGCGGGCCTCCCTACGAGCAGTACTTC.

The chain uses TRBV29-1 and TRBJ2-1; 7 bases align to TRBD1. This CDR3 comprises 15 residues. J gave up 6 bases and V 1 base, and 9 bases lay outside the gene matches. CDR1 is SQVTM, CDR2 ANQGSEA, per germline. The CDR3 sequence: CSVEAGAGGSNEQFF. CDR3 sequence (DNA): TGCAGCGTTGAAGCTGGGGCAGGGGGTTCCAATGAGCAGTTCTTC.

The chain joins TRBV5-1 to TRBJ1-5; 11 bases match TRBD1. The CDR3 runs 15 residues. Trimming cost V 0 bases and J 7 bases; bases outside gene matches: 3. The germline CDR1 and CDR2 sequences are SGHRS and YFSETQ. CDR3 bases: TGCGCCAGCAGCTTGGGGACAGGGGGCGGGCAGCCCCAGCATTTT. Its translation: CASSLGTGGGQPQHF.

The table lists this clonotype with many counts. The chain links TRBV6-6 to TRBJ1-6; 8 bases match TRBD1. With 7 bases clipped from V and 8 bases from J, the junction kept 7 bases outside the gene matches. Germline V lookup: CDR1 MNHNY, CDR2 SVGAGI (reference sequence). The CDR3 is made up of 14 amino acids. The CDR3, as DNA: TGTGCCAGCACCCACGGACAGGGAGATTCACCCCTCCACTTT. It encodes CASTHGQGDSPLHF.

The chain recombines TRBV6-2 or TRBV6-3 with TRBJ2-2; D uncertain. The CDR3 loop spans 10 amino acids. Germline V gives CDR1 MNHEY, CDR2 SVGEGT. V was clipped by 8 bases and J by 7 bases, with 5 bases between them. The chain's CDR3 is CASRDGELFF. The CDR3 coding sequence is TGTGCCAGCCGAGACGGGGAGCTGTTTTTT.

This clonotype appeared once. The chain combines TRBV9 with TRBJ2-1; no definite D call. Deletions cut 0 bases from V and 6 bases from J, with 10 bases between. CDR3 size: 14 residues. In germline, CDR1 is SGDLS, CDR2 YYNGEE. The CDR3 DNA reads TGTGCCAGCAGCGTAGGAATAGCCGGCAATGAGCAGTTCTTC. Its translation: CASSVGIAGNEQFF.

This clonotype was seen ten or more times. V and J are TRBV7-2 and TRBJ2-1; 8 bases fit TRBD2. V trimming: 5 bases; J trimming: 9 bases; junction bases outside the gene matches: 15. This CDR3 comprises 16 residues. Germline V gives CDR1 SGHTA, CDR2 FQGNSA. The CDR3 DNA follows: TGTGCCAGCAGCCCAAATCCGATTCTAGCGGGTCCTGAGCAGTTCTTC. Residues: CASSPNPILAGPEQFF.

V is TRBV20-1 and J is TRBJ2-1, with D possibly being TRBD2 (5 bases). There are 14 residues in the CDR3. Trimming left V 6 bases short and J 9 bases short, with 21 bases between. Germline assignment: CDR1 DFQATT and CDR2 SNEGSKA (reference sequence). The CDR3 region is CSAITRVAIAEQFF. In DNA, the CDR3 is TGCAGTGCCATAACTAGGGTGGCGATAGCTGAGCAGTTCTTC.

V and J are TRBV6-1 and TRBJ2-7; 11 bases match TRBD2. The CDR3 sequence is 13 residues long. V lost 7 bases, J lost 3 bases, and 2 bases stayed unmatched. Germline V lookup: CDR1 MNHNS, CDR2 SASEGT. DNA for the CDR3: TGTGCCAGCAACCTAGCGGGAGGCTACGAGCAGTACTTC. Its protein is CASNLAGGYEQYF.

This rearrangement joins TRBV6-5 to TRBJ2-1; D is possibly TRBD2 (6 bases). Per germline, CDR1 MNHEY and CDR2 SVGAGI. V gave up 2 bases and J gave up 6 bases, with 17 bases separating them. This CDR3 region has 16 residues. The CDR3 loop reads CASSYRAGGALNEQFF. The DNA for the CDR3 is TGTGCCAGCAGTTACCGGGCGGGCGGGGCTCTCAATGAGCAGTTCTTC.